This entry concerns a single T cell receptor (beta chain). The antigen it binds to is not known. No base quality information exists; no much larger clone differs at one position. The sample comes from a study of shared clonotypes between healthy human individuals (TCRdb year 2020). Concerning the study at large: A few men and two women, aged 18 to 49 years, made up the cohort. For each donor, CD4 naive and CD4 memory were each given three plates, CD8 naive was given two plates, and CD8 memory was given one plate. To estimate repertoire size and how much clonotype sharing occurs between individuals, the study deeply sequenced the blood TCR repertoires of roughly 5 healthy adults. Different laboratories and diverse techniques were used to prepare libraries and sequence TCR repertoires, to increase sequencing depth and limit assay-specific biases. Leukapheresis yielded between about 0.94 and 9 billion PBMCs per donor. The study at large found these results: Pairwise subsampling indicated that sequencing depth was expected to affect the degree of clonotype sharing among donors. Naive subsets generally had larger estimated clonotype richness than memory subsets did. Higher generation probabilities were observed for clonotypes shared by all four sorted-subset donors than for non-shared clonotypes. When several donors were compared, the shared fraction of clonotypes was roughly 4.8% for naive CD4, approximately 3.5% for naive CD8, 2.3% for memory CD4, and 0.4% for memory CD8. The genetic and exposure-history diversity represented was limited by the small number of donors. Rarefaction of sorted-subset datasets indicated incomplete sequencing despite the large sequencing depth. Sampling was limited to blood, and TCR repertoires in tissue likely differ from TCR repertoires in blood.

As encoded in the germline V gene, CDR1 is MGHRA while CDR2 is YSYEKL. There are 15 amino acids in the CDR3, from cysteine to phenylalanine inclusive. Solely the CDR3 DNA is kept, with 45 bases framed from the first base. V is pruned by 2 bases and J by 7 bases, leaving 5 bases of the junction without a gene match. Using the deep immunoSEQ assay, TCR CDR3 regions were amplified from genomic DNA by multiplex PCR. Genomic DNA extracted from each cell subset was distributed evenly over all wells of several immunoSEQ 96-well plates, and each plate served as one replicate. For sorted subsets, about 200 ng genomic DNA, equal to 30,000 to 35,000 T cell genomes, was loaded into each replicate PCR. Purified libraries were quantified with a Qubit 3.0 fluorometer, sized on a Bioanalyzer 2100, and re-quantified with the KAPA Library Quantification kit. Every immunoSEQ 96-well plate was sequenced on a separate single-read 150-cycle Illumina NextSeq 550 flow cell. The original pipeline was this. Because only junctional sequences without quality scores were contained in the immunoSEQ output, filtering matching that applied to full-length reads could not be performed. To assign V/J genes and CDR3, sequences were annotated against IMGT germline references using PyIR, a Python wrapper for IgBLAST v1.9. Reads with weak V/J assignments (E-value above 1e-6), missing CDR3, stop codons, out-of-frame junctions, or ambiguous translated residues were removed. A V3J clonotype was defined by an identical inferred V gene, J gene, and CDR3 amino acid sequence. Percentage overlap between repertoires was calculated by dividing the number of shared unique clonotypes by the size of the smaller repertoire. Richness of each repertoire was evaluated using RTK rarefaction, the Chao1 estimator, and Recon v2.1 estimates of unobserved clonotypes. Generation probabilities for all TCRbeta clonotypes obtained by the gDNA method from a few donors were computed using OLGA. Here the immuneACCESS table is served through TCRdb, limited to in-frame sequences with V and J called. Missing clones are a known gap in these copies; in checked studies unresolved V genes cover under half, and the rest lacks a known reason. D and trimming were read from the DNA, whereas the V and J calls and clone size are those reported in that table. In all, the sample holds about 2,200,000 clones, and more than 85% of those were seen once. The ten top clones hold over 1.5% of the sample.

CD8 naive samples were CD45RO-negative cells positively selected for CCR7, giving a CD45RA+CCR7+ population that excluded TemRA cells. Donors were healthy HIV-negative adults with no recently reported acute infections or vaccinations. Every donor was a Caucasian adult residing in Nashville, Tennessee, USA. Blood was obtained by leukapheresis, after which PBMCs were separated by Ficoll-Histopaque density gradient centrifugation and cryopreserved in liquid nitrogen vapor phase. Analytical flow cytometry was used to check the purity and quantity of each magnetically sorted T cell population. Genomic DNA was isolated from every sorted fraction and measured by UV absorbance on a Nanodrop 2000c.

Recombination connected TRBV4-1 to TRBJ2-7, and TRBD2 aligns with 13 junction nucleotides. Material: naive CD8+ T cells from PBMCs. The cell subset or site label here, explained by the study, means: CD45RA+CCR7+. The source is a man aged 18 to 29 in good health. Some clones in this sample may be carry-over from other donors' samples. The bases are TGCGCCAGCAGCCAATTCGGACTAGCGGGAGATGAGCAGTACTTC. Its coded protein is CASSQFGLAGDEQYF.